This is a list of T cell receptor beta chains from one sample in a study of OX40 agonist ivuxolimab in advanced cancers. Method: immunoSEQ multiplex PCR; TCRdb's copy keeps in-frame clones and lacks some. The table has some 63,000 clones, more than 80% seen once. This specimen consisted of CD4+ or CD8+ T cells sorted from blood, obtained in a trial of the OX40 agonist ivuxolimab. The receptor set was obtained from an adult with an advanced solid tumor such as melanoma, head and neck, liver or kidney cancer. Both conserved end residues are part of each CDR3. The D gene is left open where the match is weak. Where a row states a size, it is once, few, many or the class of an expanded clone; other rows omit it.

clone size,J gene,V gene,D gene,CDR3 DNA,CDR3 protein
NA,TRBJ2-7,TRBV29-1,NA,TGCAGCGTTGAAGATGCGATTACCTACGAGCAGTACTTC,CSVEDAITYEQYF
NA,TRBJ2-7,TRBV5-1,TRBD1,TGCGCCACTAGCTTGGGGACAGGGCCTGACTACGAGCAGTACTTC,CATSLGTGPDYEQYF
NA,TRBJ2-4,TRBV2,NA,TGTGCCAGCAGTGAAGTTGCAGGGTTCGGCAAAAACATTCAGTACTTC,CASSEVAGFGKNIQYF
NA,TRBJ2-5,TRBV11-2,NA,TGTGCCAGCAGCCCGACGGGTGGAGCGGAGACCCGGTACTTC,CASSPTGGAETRYF
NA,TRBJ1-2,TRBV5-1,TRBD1,TGCGCCAGCAGCTTCACCGTACCGGACAGGGCCTATGGCTACACCTTC,CASSFTVPDRAYGYTF
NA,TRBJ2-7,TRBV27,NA,TGTGCCAGCAGTTGGGGGGGCAGCTCCTACGAGCAGTACTTC,CASSWGGSSYEQYF
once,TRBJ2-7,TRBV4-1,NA,TGCGCCAGCAGCCAAGAAGGGGGGTCCTACTCCTACGAGCAGTACTTC,CASSQEGGSYSYEQYF
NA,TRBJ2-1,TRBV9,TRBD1,TGTGCCAGCAGCGAGCGATTGATACAGGGGGCAAAATACAATGAGCAGTTCTTC,CASSERLIQGAKYNEQFF
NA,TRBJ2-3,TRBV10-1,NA,TGCGCCAGCAGTGATCCATTTTTAGATACGCAGTATTTT,CASSDPFLDTQYF
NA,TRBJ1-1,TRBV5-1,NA,TGCGCCAGCAGCTGGTCTGGGGCGAACACTGAAGCTTTCTTT,CASSWSGANTEAFF
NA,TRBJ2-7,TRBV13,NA,TGTGCCAGCAGCTTCAGGGTCTACGAGCAGTACTTC,CASSFRVYEQYF
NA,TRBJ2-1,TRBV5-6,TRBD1,TGTGCCAGCAGCTTGGGACAGGGGGTGAATGAGCAGTTCTTC,CASSLGQGVNEQFF
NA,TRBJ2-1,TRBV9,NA,TGTGCCAGCAGCGTAGGAGACCACAGGGTTCTCTCCTACAATGAGCAGTTCTTC,CASSVGDHRVLSYNEQFF
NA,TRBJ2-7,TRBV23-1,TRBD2,TGCGCCAGCAGTCAATCGATGACTAGCGGGAGTTACGAGCAGTACTTC,CASSQSMTSGSYEQYF
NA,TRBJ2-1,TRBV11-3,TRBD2,TGTGCCAGCAGCCCTAGCGGAGCCGTAAATGAGCAGTTCTTC,CASSPSGAVNEQFF
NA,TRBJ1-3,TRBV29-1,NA,TGCAGCGTTGAATCGGTCGGGTCTCTCTCTGGAAACACCATATATTTT,CSVESVGSLSGNTIYF
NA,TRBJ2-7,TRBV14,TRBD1,TGTGCCAGCAGCCAAGGTCTAGGACAGGGGACCTTCGAGCAGTACTTC,CASSQGLGQGTFEQYF
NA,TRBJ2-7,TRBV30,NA,TGTGCCTGGAGACCCACTCCCTACGAGCAGTACTTC,CAWRPTPYEQYF
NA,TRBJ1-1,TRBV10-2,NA,TGCGCCAGCAGTGGGGGGGACACATTGAACACTGAAGCTTTCTTT,CASSGGDTLNTEAFF
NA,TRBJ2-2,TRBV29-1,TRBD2,TGCAGCGTTGACAACGGGAGGCAGATCGGGGAGCTGTTTTTT,CSVDNGRQIGELFF
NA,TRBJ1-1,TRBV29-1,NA,TGCAGCGTTGACGACAGTATGAACACTGAAGCTTTCTTT,CSVDDSMNTEAFF
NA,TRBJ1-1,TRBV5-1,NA,TGCGCCAGCAGAGGACCAGAGAACACTGAAGCTTTCTTT,CASRGPENTEAFF
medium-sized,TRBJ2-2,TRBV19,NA,TGTGCCAGTATGGCCGGGAGAGTTACCGGGGAGCTGTTTTTT,CASMAGRVTGELFF
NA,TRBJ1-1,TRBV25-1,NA,TGTGCCAGCAGTGAATTAGGGACGAGTGAAGCTTTCTTT,CASSELGTSEAFF